This T cell receptor beta chain was retrieved from a study of identical twins. With regard to this clonotype: As yet, its antigen is unknown.

Findings of the study overall: Fewer insertions characterized abundant cord blood beta clonotypes, whereas memory repertoires showed none.

J was trimmed by 12 bases and V by 8 bases; bases with no gene match: 16. This CDR3 is built from 15 residues. Germline V CDR1 and CDR2: SNHLY, FYNNEI. A universal primer binding site was introduced by template switching. The final cDNA contained unique molecular identifiers. From the 5' RACE reads, TCRdb called clonotypes with MiXCR, one entry per CDR3 protein. The sample lists roughly 500,000 distinct CDR3 sequences; 20% to 25% were seen once. These data were also reused for a study on T cells expressing NK-cell markers.

The chain employs TRBV2 and TRBJ2-7; 13 nucleotides line up with TRBD2. The sequenced sample was CD4+ T cells sorted from blood. The TCR was taken from a woman younger than 30 in good health. The CDR3 sequence is CASGLAGATTSDPYF. The CDR3 DNA follows: TGTGCCAGCGGACTAGCGGGGGCCACCACTTCCGATCCGTACTTC.